These 5 T cell receptor beta chains share one sample of origin, sequenced in a study of shared clonotypes between healthy human individuals. Profiling relied on immunoSEQ multiplex PCR, and the TCRdb table lists in-frame clones only, not all of them. The data show roughly 2.2 million clones, with more than 80% seen just once and 0.35% to 0.5% held by the top ten. Sequencing was performed on naive CD4+ T cells from PBMCs. Subset: CD45RA+ positively selected. The receptors were sampled from a man aged 18 to 35 in good health. Some clones in this sample may be carry-over from other donors' samples.

This clone has just one count. V usage is TRBV7-2 and J usage is TRBJ2-7, with 9 bases fitting TRBD2. CDR3 length equals 14 residues. With V trimmed by 6 bases and J by 4 bases, 7 bases remained unmatched. Germline assignment: CDR1 SGHTA and CDR2 FQGNSA. CDR3 nucleotide sequence: TGTGCCAGCAGAGATAGCGGGAGAGGGTACGAGCAGTACTTC. Encoded protein: CASRDSGRGYEQYF.

The chain has TRBV27 and TRBJ1-4; TRBD1 matches at 7 bases. CDR3 length equals 14 residues. From germline, CDR1 is MNHEY and CDR2 SMNVEV (reference sequence). V shed 3 bases and J 8 bases; nucleotides not matched to a gene: 6. CDR3 bases: TGTGCCAGCAGTTTGCGACAGGGAAGAGAAAAACTGTTTTTT. Translating gives CASSLRQGREKLFF.

This clone showed up just a few times. This chain connects TRBV11-2 to TRBJ1-1; no clear D. The V end was cut by 8 bases, the J end by 4 bases, with 14 bases between. The CDR3 extends over 13 amino acids. Germline V gene sequence: CDR1 SGHAT, CDR2 FQNNGV. The DNA of the CDR3 is TGTGCCAGCGGACCCCGGTTTCCCACTGAAGCTTTCTTT. Encoded protein: CASGPRFPTEAFF.

The rearrangement uses TRBV9 and TRBJ1-4; D unclear. The CDR3 length is 13 residues. Germline V gives CDR1 SGDLS, CDR2 YYNGEE. The germline V and J ends were trimmed by 0 bases and 8 bases, with 8 bases remaining between them. CDR3 sequence reads: CASSVAIGEKLFF. CDR3 DNA: TGTGCCAGCAGCGTAGCTATTGGCGAAAAACTGTTTTTT.

V usage is TRBV4-2 and J usage is TRBJ2-6; 10 nucleotides match TRBD2. Germline loops: CDR1 LGHNA, CDR2 YNFKEQ. V was pared by 2 bases and J by 2 bases, with 15 bases of the junction left unmatched. CDR3 length: 21 residues. CDR3 DNA: TGTGCCAGCAGCCAACCACCGGGACTAGCGCACGCGAGGACTGGGGCCAACGTCCTGACTTTC. Its translation: CASSQPPGLAHARTGANVLTF.